Reported below is one T cell receptor beta chain. Which antigen it targets is not known. Per-base qualities were not stored, and no clone one base away is much larger. Libraries were made using the immunoSEQ multiplex PCR assay. This is the immuneACCESS table as TCRdb keeps it, with only in-frame sequences that have V and J called. A part of the clones is gone; compared with another copy, unresolved V genes explain less than half, and the rest is unexplained. This sample is represented by some 32,000 clones; 90% of them were singletons. The leading ten clones occupy roughly 4.5% of the sample. The source of the sample is a study of T cell changes during pregnancy in multiple sclerosis (dated by TCRdb to the late 2010s). For the study in its entirety: The study examined how the T cell repertoire changed over the course of pregnancy in women with multiple sclerosis.

V was cut back by 2 bases and J by 9 bases, leaving a gap of 14 bases between them. Including cysteine and phenylalanine, the CDR3 has 14 amino acids. Just the 42-base CDR3 DNA is kept, in frame starting at base 1. Sequences MNHEY (CDR1) and SVGAGI (CDR2) are obtained from the germline V gene. The receptor's source is a female donor with multiple sclerosis, enrolled in a pregnancy study. The sample consisted of CD8+ T cells from peripheral blood mononuclear cells, taken in the second trimester of pregnancy. The rearranged chain carries TRBV6-5 and TRBJ2-1; the D gene is perhaps TRBD2, from 7 matching bases. This receptor carries the CDR3 CASSYHLGGREQFF. The nucleotides read TGTGCCAGCAGTTACCACTTGGGGGGGCGTGAGCAGTTCTTC.